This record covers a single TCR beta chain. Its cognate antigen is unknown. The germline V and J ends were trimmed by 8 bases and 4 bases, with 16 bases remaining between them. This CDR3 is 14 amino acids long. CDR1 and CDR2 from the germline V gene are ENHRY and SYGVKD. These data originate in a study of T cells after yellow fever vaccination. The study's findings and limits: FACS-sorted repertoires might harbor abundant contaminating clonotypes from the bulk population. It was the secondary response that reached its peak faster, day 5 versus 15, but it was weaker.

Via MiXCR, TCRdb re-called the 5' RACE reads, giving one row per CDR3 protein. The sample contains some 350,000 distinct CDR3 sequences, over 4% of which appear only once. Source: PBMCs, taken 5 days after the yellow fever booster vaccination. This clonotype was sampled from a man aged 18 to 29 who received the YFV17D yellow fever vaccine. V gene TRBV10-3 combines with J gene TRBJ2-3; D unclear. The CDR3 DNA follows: TGTGCCATCCAAGACAACGGTCGGGCAGATACGCAGTATTTT. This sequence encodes CAIQDNGRADTQYF.